This T cell receptor (beta chain) originates from a study of cytomegalovirus exposure and HLA in healthy donors. Study-level points and caveats: Per a later analysis, 15,000 to 20,000 TCR beta sequences showed association with HLA alleles at 0.05 false discovery rate.

Donors consisted of healthy bone marrow donors. Trimming left V 5 bases short and J 6 bases short, with 14 bases between. The germline gives CDR1 LGHNA, CDR2 YNFKEQ. This CDR3 has 14 amino acids. This PCR relied on a set of 60 Vbeta primers and 13 Jbeta primers. Sequencing was performed with immunoSEQ multiplex PCR; in TCRdb, only in-frame clones are kept and a portion is missing. The profile shows 150,000 or so clones, roughly four fifths of them singletons. As for this clone: Its antigen is unidentified.

The chain recombines TRBV4-2 with TRBJ2-1, with TRBD2 as a possible D gene (7 bases). Sequenced: PBMCs. The origin of this receptor is a woman between 35 and 50 years old in good health and CMV-seronegative. CDR3 nucleotide sequence: TGTGCCAGCAGCAGAACGGGGGGCGGCAATGAGCAGTTCTTC. This encodes CASSRTGGGNEQFF.